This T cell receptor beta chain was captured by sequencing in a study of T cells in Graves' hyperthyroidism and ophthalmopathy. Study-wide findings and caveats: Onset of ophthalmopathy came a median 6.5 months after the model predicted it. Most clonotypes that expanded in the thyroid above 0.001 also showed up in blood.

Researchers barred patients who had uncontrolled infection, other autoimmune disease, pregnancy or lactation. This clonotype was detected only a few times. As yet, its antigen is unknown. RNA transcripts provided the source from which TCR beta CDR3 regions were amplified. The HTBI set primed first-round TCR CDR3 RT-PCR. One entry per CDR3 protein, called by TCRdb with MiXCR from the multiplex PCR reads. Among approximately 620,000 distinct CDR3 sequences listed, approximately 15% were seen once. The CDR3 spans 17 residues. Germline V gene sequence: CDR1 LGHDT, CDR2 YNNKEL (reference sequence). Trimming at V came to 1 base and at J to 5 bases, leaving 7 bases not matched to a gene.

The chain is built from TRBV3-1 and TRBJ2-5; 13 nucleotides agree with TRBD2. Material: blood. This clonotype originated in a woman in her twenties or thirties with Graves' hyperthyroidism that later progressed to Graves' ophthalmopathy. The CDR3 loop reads CASSQGLAGGLGETQYF. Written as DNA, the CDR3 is TGTGCCAGCAGCCAAGGACTAGCGGGAGGACTAGGGGAGACCCAGTACTTC.